Listed below are T cell receptor beta chains from one sample, sequenced in a study of blood T cells in healthy people across ages. MiXCR, applied by TCRdb to the 5' RACE reads, yields one record per CDR3 protein. The sample consists of approximately 830,000 distinct CDR3 sequences, approximately 59% of them appearing once. Sequenced sample: blood. The receptors come from a man aged 30 to 39 in good health. Each CDR3 is given with its conserved first and last residue. A D gene is named only where the DNA matches it firmly. Rows give clone size only sometimes, using once, few, many, or a class for an expanded clone.

v_gene,d_gene,abundance,j_gene,CDR3aa,CDR3nt
TRBV5-1,TRBD1,few,TRBJ2-5,CASSFRDREETQYF,TGCGCCAGCAGCTTCCGGGACAGGGAGGAGACCCAGTACTTC
TRBV7-3,TRBD2,.,TRBJ2-1,CASSQRGSSYNEQFF,TGTGCCAGCAGCCAGCGGGGGAGCTCCTACAATGAGCAGTTCTTC
TRBV6-5,TRBD1,.,TRBJ1-2,CASSNPPGQSYGYTF,TGTGCCAGCAGTAACCCTCCGGGACAGTCATATGGCTACACCTTC
TRBV6-2/TRBV6-3,.,.,TRBJ1-4,CASSYHGGYNEKLFF,TGTGCCAGCAGTTACCACGGCGGCTATAATGAAAAACTGTTTTTT
TRBV7-2,TRBD1,.,TRBJ1-1,CASSLGGTGVGAFF,TGTGCCAGCAGCTTAGGCGGGACAGGGGTGGGAGCTTTCTTT
TRBV27,.,once,TRBJ1-1,CASSSAGTLPGSEAFF,TGTGCCAGCAGTTCCGCCGGGACTCTACCCGGGAGTGAAGCTTTCTTT
TRBV10-3,.,.,TRBJ2-4,CAISESDSVSKNIQYF,TGTGCCATCAGTGAGTCGGACTCAGTATCCAAAAACATTCAGTACTTC
TRBV20-1,.,.,TRBJ2-6,CSVPDSLTGANVLTF,TGCAGTGTTCCGGACAGCCTGACTGGGGCCAACGTCCTGACTTTC
TRBV7-9,.,.,TRBJ2-5,CASSLEGDLQTQYF,TGTGCCAGCAGCTTAGAGGGTGATTTGCAGACCCAGTACTTC
TRBV7-2,.,.,TRBJ2-1,CASDMGGNEQFF,TGTGCCAGCGACATGGGGGGCAATGAGCAGTTCTTC
TRBV15,TRBD2,.,TRBJ2-5,CATSRDWRRTSGGQETQYF,TGTGCCACCAGCAGAGATTGGCGTAGGACTAGCGGGGGCCAAGAGACCCAGTACTTC
TRBV12-3/TRBV12-4,.,few,TRBJ2-3,CASSFSTSSTDTQYF,TGTGCCAGCAGTTTCTCGACGAGTAGCACAGATACGCAGTATTTT
TRBV10-3,.,.,TRBJ2-7,CAISESSVGPPYEQYF,TGTGCCATCAGTGAGTCGTCCGTGGGACCACCCTACGAGCAGTACTTC
TRBV29-1,.,.,TRBJ2-3,CSGATTTDAQYF,TGCAGCGGGGCAACAACCACAGATGCGCAGTATTTT
TRBV6-5,.,.,TRBJ2-4,CASSYGFGLAKNIQYF,TGTGCCAGCAGTTACGGTTTCGGGTTAGCCAAAAACATTCAGTACTTC
TRBV6-6,.,few,TRBJ2-3,CASSYKDTQYF,TGTGCCAGCAGTTACAAGGATACGCAGTATTTT
TRBV30,TRBD1,.,TRBJ1-6,CASEAGQSSTLHF,TGTGCTTCCGAGGCGGGACAGTCTTCAACCCTCCACTTT
TRBV11-2,TRBD2,few,TRBJ2-5,CASRSAGDQETQYF,TGTGCCAGCAGGAGTGCGGGGGACCAAGAGACCCAGTACTTC
TRBV7-2,.,.,TRBJ1-6,CASSPQRGQSPSSYNSPLHF,TGTGCCAGCAGCCCGCAACGAGGACAGAGTCCAAGCTCCTATAATTCACCCCTCCACTTT
TRBV6-1,TRBD1,few,TRBJ2-7,CASSTGTGSSYEQYF,TGTGCCAGCAGTACCGGGACAGGCAGCTCCTACGAGCAGTACTTC
TRBV28,TRBD1,.,TRBJ1-2,CASRVRGGNYGYTF,TGTGCCAGCAGAGTCAGAGGGGGCAACTATGGCTACACCTTC
TRBV7-2,.,.,TRBJ2-7,CASSRRSRAGSLYEQYF,TGTGCCAGCAGCCGCCGGAGCCGGGCAGGATCACTATACGAGCAGTACTTC
TRBV5-6,.,.,TRBJ2-7,CASSLMRPLFYEQYF,TGTGCCAGCAGCTTGATGCGACCCCTGTTCTACGAGCAGTACTTC
TRBV20-1,.,.,TRBJ2-1,CSARAAGWAYNEQFF,TGCAGTGCTAGAGCCGCCGGGTGGGCCTACAATGAGCAGTTCTTC
TRBV15,TRBD1,.,TRBJ2-5,CATSRPRTGGETQYF,TGTGCCACCAGCAGACCACGGACAGGGGGAGAGACCCAGTACTTC
TRBV29-1,.,few,TRBJ2-7,CSVRTLPGVDYEQYF,TGCAGCGTTCGAACGCTCCCAGGGGTCGACTACGAGCAGTACTTC
TRBV5-5,TRBD1,.,TRBJ2-1,CASSSTGEGQQFF,TGTGCCAGCAGCTCCACAGGGGAAGGGCAGCAGTTCTTC
TRBV5-6,TRBD2,.,TRBJ2-1,CASSLAGPAGYNEQFF,TGTGCCAGCAGCTTGGCAGGCCCAGCGGGGTACAATGAGCAGTTCTTC
TRBV20-1,TRBD1,.,TRBJ2-5,CSAAGTGLETQYF,TGCAGTGCTGCCGGGACAGGGTTAGAGACCCAGTACTTC
TRBV6-2/TRBV6-3,TRBD2,.,TRBJ2-3,CASSAGTSGTDTQYF,TGTGCCAGCAGTGCCGGGACTAGCGGGACAGATACGCAGTATTTT
TRBV9,.,.,TRBJ2-1,CACSQTGLYNEQFF,TGTGCCTGCAGCCAAACCGGGCTCTACAATGAGCAGTTCTTC
TRBV20-1,.,.,TRBJ2-3,CSARPSRDTQYF,TGCAGTGCTAGACCCTCTCGAGATACGCAGTATTTT
TRBV2,.,.,TRBJ2-7,CASSVKTRTEVYEQYF,TGTGCCAGCAGTGTCAAAACGAGGACAGAGGTTTACGAGCAGTACTTC
TRBV7-2,.,few,TRBJ2-7,CASSYIRRADSYEQYF,TGTGCCAGCAGCTACATTCGGCGGGCGGACTCCTACGAGCAGTACTTC
TRBV5-1,.,few,TRBJ2-7,CASSLSENLGEQYF,TGCGCCAGCAGCCTATCAGAGAATTTGGGCGAGCAGTACTTC
TRBV20-1,.,.,TRBJ1-6,CSASYPDSPLHF,TGCAGTGCTAGCTACCCAGATTCACCCCTCCACTTT
TRBV12-3/TRBV12-4,TRBD2,.,TRBJ2-1,CASSRGGLAGGLDEQFF,TGTGCCAGCAGTAGGGGAGGGCTAGCGGGGGGGCTAGATGAGCAGTTCTTC
TRBV4-3,.,.,TRBJ1-5,CASSQDARYHSNQPQHF,TGCGCCAGCAGCCAAGATGCGAGGTATCATAGCAATCAGCCCCAGCATTTT
TRBV20-1,.,few,TRBJ1-2,CSAIYRDGLYGYTF,TGCAGTGCCATTTACAGGGACGGCTTGTATGGCTACACCTTC
TRBV20-1,.,few,TRBJ2-7,CSARSAVIPYEQYF,TGCAGTGCTAGAAGCGCAGTGATCCCCTACGAGCAGTACTTC
TRBV12-3/TRBV12-4,.,.,TRBJ2-7,CASSRTRWEQYF,TGTGCCAGCAGTAGGACCCGGTGGGAGCAGTACTTC
TRBV29-1,TRBD1,.,TRBJ1-2,CSVEDDRAYGYTF,TGCAGCGTTGAAGATGACAGGGCCTATGGCTACACCTTC
TRBV10-3,.,.,TRBJ1-1,CAISSGTFMNTEAFF,TGTGCCATCAGCTCAGGGACATTTATGAACACTGAAGCTTTCTTT
TRBV7-2,.,.,TRBJ1-6,CASSDTRAWNSPLHF,TGTGCCAGCAGCGACACCAGGGCTTGGAATTCACCCCTCCACTTT
TRBV7-2,.,.,TRBJ1-2,CASSLDAGLNYGYTF,TGTGCCAGCAGCTTAGATGCAGGACTTAACTATGGCTACACCTTC
TRBV7-9,TRBD1,once,TRBJ2-7,CASSPRTGETYEQYF,TGTGCCAGCAGCCCCCGGACAGGGGAGACCTACGAGCAGTACTTC
TRBV4-2,.,.,TRBJ2-7,CASSQESRGRHEQYF,TGTGCCAGCAGCCAAGAATCCCGGGGTCGGCACGAGCAGTACTTC
TRBV9,.,.,TRBJ1-1,CASSVATEEYTEAFF,TGTGCCAGCAGCGTAGCTACAGAGGAATACACTGAAGCTTTCTTT